These T cell receptor beta chains were read from a single sample in a study of blood T cell repertoires in COVID-19. This table comes from immunoSEQ multiplex PCR, and its TCRdb copy is limited to in-frame clones, with some not included. The table includes about 500,000 clones, 89% detected once. What was sequenced was peripheral blood. Receptors originate from a young man with COVID-19, enrolled during active disease. CDR3s include the opening cysteine and the closing phenylalanine or tryptophan. A D gene is named only where the DNA matches it firmly. Where a row states a size, it is once, few, many or the class of an expanded clone; other rows omit it.

D: TRBD1
length: 13
J: TRBJ2-7
size: .
V: TRBV6-5
DNA: TGTGCCACCATCCTGGACAGGAACTACGAGCAGTACTTC
CDR3: CATILDRNYEQYF

D: TRBD1
length: 16
J: TRBJ1-5
size: .
V: TRBV2
DNA: TGTGCCAGCAGTGAAGCGGGACAGGGGGAGAGGCAGCCCCAGCATTTT
CDR3: CASSEAGQGERQPQHF

D: .
length: 13
J: TRBJ2-4
size: .
V: TRBV5-8
DNA: TGTGCCAGCAGCTTGGATCAGAAAAACATTCAGTACTTC
CDR3: CASSLDQKNIQYF

D: TRBD2
length: 16
J: TRBJ2-2
size: few
V: TRBV9
DNA: TGTGCCAGCAGCGGTCCAGCGGGGGTGAACACCGGGGAGCTGTTTTTT
CDR3: CASSGPAGVNTGELFF

D: .
length: 11
J: TRBJ1-1
size: .
V: TRBV7-9
DNA: TGTGCCAGTCGAGGGCGAACTGAAGCTTTCTTT
CDR3: CASRGRTEAFF

D: TRBD1
length: 13
J: TRBJ1-3
size: .
V: TRBV10-1
DNA: TGCGCCAGTACGACAGGGCCCGGAAACACCATATATTTT
CDR3: CASTTGPGNTIYF

D: .
length: 13
J: TRBJ1-5
size: once
V: TRBV12-3/TRBV12-4
DNA: TGTGCCAGCAGCCTCCAGGGAAATCAGCCCCAGCATTTT
CDR3: CASSLQGNQPQHF

D: .
length: 14
J: TRBJ1-1
size: .
V: TRBV27
DNA: TGTGCCAGCAGTCCTTCGGGGGGAGTGACTGAAGCTTTCTTT
CDR3: CASSPSGGVTEAFF

D: TRBD1
length: 14
J: TRBJ1-2
size: .
V: TRBV7-9
DNA: TGTGCCAGCAGCTTAGACAGGGGGCTGGACGGCTACACCTTC
CDR3: CASSLDRGLDGYTF

D: TRBD1
length: 13
J: TRBJ1-6
size: .
V: TRBV5-6
DNA: TGTGCCAGCAGCACTACAGGGGGCTCACCCCTCCACTTT
CDR3: CASSTTGGSPLHF

D: TRBD1
length: 17
J: TRBJ1-2
size: once
V: TRBV5-4
DNA: TGTGCCAGCAGCGAGGGACAGGGGATAGGCGGGAACTATGGCTACACCTTC
CDR3: CASSEGQGIGGNYGYTF

D: .
length: 16
J: TRBJ1-2
size: .
V: TRBV7-9
DNA: TGTGCCAGCAGCTTAAGGTCAGGGGTTACGAACTATGGCTACACCTTC
CDR3: CASSLRSGVTNYGYTF

D: .
length: 15
J: TRBJ2-3
size: .
V: TRBV3-1/TRBV3-2
DNA: TGTGCCAGCAGCCAAGATGTTGGGGCGTCAGATACGCAGTATTTT
CDR3: CASSQDVGASDTQYF

D: TRBD1
length: 17
J: TRBJ1-2
size: many
V: TRBV14
DNA: TGTGCCAGCAGCCAACGGGACAGGGGCGGAAAAAACTATGGCTACACCTTC
CDR3: CASSQRDRGGKNYGYTF

D: .
length: 13
J: TRBJ1-5
size: once
V: TRBV12-3/TRBV12-4
DNA: TGTGCCAGCAGAAGGGACAACAATCAGCCCCAGCATTTT
CDR3: CASRRDNNQPQHF

D: .
length: 12
J: TRBJ2-7
size: .
V: TRBV6-1
DNA: TGTGCCAGCAGTGAAGCGAGAGTGGAGCAGTACTTC
CDR3: CASSEARVEQYF

D: .
length: 14
J: TRBJ2-1
size: .
V: TRBV19
DNA: TGTGCCAGTAGTGCAAGGACTTCCAACAATGAGCAGTTCTTC
CDR3: CASSARTSNNEQFF

D: TRBD2
length: 15
J: TRBJ2-7
size: .
V: TRBV27
DNA: TGTGCCAGCAGTCCTAGCGGGTCGAGCTCCTACGAGCAGTACTTC
CDR3: CASSPSGSSSYEQYF

D: TRBD2
length: 16
J: TRBJ2-1
size: .
V: TRBV5-6
DNA: TGTGCCAGCAGCCCCCTTCTAGCGGGAGTACACAATGAGCAGTTCTTC
CDR3: CASSPLLAGVHNEQFF

D: .
length: 15
J: TRBJ2-5
size: .
V: TRBV5-8
DNA: TGTGCCAGCAGCTCAAAAGGCGGCCGCCAAGAGACCCAGTACTTC
CDR3: CASSSKGGRQETQYF

D: .
length: 15
J: TRBJ2-4
size: .
V: TRBV27
DNA: TGTGCCAGCAGATTACTAGAATCCTCCAAAAACATTCAGTACTTC
CDR3: CASRLLESSKNIQYF

D: TRBD1
length: 18
J: TRBJ2-5
size: .
V: TRBV6-1
DNA: TGTGCCAGCAGTGAAAAAACGCCGTGGGACAGGGCGGGTGAGACCCAGTACTTC
CDR3: CASSEKTPWDRAGETQYF

D: TRBD1
length: 15
J: TRBJ1-1
size: .
V: TRBV7-6
DNA: TGTGCCAGCAGCTCCGGGACAGGGGCGAACACTGAAGCTTTCTTT
CDR3: CASSSGTGANTEAFF

D: .
length: 13
J: TRBJ2-2
size: .
V: TRBV19
DNA: TGTGCCAGTAGTATCAGGGGCACCGGGGAGCTGTTTTTT
CDR3: CASSIRGTGELFF

D: .
length: 16
J: TRBJ2-3
size: .
V: TRBV10-2
DNA: TGCGCCAGCAGTGAGCGTCAGCGGAGCGGCACAGATACGCAGTATTTT
CDR3: CASSERQRSGTDTQYF

D: TRBD1
length: 16
J: TRBJ1-3
size: .
V: TRBV7-8
DNA: TGTGCCAGCAGCTTATGGGACAGGGGTCTAGGAAACACCATATATTTT
CDR3: CASSLWDRGLGNTIYF

D: TRBD2
length: 17
J: TRBJ2-3
size: .
V: TRBV14
DNA: TGTGCCAGCAGCTCCTGGACTAGCGGGGGAAACACAGATACGCAGTATTTT
CDR3: CASSSWTSGGNTDTQYF

D: TRBD1
length: 16
J: TRBJ2-2
size: .
V: TRBV5-1
DNA: TGCGCCAGCAGCTTGGAAGGACAGGGGCCAACCGGGGAGCTGTTTTTT
CDR3: CASSLEGQGPTGELFF

D: .
length: 14
J: TRBJ2-5
size: .
V: TRBV29-1
DNA: TGCAGCGTTGTACGTGAGGGTTTTGTGGGGACCCAGTACTTC
CDR3: CSVVREGFVGTQYF

D: .
length: 13
J: TRBJ2-7
size: .
V: TRBV12-3/TRBV12-4
DNA: TGTGCCAGCAGTTTCTTGGACACCTACGAGCAGTACTTC
CDR3: CASSFLDTYEQYF

D: TRBD2
length: 15
J: TRBJ2-1
size: .
V: TRBV11-2
DNA: TGTGCCAGCAGCCCCCGACTAGCGGGAGCCCATGAGCAGTTCTTC
CDR3: CASSPRLAGAHEQFF

D: .
length: 11
J: TRBJ2-1
size: once
V: TRBV5-4
DNA: TGTGCCACCAGGGTTGGGGGCTGGGAGTTCTTC
CDR3: CATRVGGWEFF

D: .
length: 11
J: TRBJ2-1
size: .
V: TRBV5-4
DNA: TGTGCCAGTCTTAGGGGCGATGAGCAGTTCTTC
CDR3: CASLRGDEQFF

D: TRBD2
length: 16
J: TRBJ2-2
size: .
V: TRBV5-1
DNA: TGCGCCAGCAGCTTGGAGGCGGGAGCGAACACCGGGGAGCTGTTTTTT
CDR3: CASSLEAGANTGELFF

D: TRBD1
length: 16
J: TRBJ2-1
size: .
V: TRBV14
DNA: TGTGCCAGCAGCCTACCGTACAGGGGGCCGGCGAATGAGCAGTTCTTC
CDR3: CASSLPYRGPANEQFF

D: .
length: 14
J: TRBJ2-5
size: .
V: TRBV6-5
DNA: TGTGCCAGCAGTTACTCGGGGGCGGCAGAGACCCAGTACTTC
CDR3: CASSYSGAAETQYF

D: TRBD1
length: 16
J: TRBJ2-7
size: .
V: TRBV5-4
DNA: TGTGCCAGCAGCTTTTATCGGACAGGAGTCTCCTACGAGCAGTACTTC
CDR3: CASSFYRTGVSYEQYF

D: .
length: 13
J: TRBJ1-4
size: .
V: TRBV19
DNA: TGTGCCAGTAGTACAGGGATGAATGAAAAACTGTTTTTT
CDR3: CASSTGMNEKLFF

D: TRBD1
length: 14
J: TRBJ1-2
size: .
V: TRBV10-3
DNA: TGTGCCATCAGTTCAACAGGGGCGGGCTATGGCTACACCTTC
CDR3: CAISSTGAGYGYTF

D: .
length: 17
J: TRBJ1-5
size: .
V: TRBV7-8
DNA: TGTGCCAGCAGCTTCTCGTCAGGGGTCAGAAGCAATCAGCCCCAGCATTTT
CDR3: CASSFSSGVRSNQPQHF

D: .
length: 15
J: TRBJ1-2
size: .
V: TRBV6-6
DNA: TGTGCCAGCAGTTACTATGGACAGTCCAACTATGGCTACACCTTC
CDR3: CASSYYGQSNYGYTF

D: TRBD2
length: 18
J: TRBJ2-3
size: .
V: TRBV5-5
DNA: TGTGCCAGCAGCTTGGAGCCAAATCTAGCGGGAGGGGGGGATACGCAGTATTTT
CDR3: CASSLEPNLAGGGDTQYF

D: TRBD1
length: 16
J: TRBJ1-1
size: .
V: TRBV2
DNA: TGTGCCAGCATAACTTCAGGGGACAGAGAGAACACTGAAGCTTTCTTT
CDR3: CASITSGDRENTEAFF

D: TRBD1
length: 15
J: TRBJ2-7
size: .
V: TRBV27
DNA: TGTGCCAGCCGGGACAGGGGGTCCACAGCCGCCGAGCAGTACTTC
CDR3: CASRDRGSTAAEQYF

D: TRBD1
length: 15
J: TRBJ1-4
size: .
V: TRBV27
DNA: TGTGCCAGCTCCGACGTTAGGACAGGGGGTGAAAAACTGTTTTTT
CDR3: CASSDVRTGGEKLFF

D: .
length: 13
J: TRBJ2-7
size: .
V: TRBV2
DNA: TGTGCCAGCAGTGAAGCTGGCGGCGGCGAGCAGTACTTC
CDR3: CASSEAGGGEQYF

D: TRBD1
length: 15
J: TRBJ2-4
size: .
V: TRBV27
DNA: TGTGCCAGCAGACCCCAGGGGGTCGCCAAAAACATTCAGTACTTC
CDR3: CASRPQGVAKNIQYF

D: TRBD1
length: 17
J: TRBJ2-3
size: .
V: TRBV27
DNA: TGTGCCAGCAGTTCTCAACCCGGGACAGATAGCACAGATACGCAGTATTTT
CDR3: CASSSQPGTDSTDTQYF

D: TRBD2
length: 14
J: TRBJ2-7
size: .
V: TRBV2
DNA: TGTGCCAGCGGGGGACTAGCGCTAACCTACGAGCAGTACTTC
CDR3: CASGGLALTYEQYF

D: .
length: 13
J: TRBJ2-7
size: .
V: TRBV5-4
DNA: TGTGCCAGCAGCTTGGGGGGGCTGTACGAGCAGTACTTC
CDR3: CASSLGGLYEQYF

D: TRBD2
length: 16
J: TRBJ2-1
size: .
V: TRBV11-3
DNA: TGTGCCAGCAGCCCCCCAAGCGGGAGCTCTTACAATGAGCAGTTCTTC
CDR3: CASSPPSGSSYNEQFF

D: .
length: 13
J: TRBJ1-2
size: .
V: TRBV12-3/TRBV12-4
DNA: TGTGCCAGCAGCCCGGACACCCTTTATGGCTACACCTTC
CDR3: CASSPDTLYGYTF

D: TRBD2
length: 12
J: TRBJ2-7
size: .
V: TRBV5-4
DNA: TGTGCCAGCAGCTTGCTAGCGGGAGAGCAGTACTTC
CDR3: CASSLLAGEQYF

D: TRBD1
length: 15
J: TRBJ2-5
size: .
V: TRBV2
DNA: TGTGCCAGCAGTGAAACAGGGGCGCTTCGAGAGACCCAGTACTTC
CDR3: CASSETGALRETQYF

D: TRBD2
length: 16
J: TRBJ2-3
size: once
V: TRBV19
DNA: TGTGCCAGTAGTATACGACTAGCGGGCCTCACAGATACGCAGTATTTT
CDR3: CASSIRLAGLTDTQYF

D: TRBD2
length: 14
J: TRBJ2-1
size: .
V: TRBV30
DNA: TGTGCCCAACTACTAGCGGGCGGCTACAATGAGCAGTTCTTC
CDR3: CAQLLAGGYNEQFF